Below are 27 T cell receptor beta chains sequenced from a single sample in a study of cytomegalovirus exposure and HLA in healthy donors. The PCR contained 60 Vbeta and 13 Jbeta primers. Sequenced by immunoSEQ multiplex PCR; TCRdb stores in-frame clones only, minus some. The sample shows roughly 150,000 clones, roughly 80% of them seen only once. Sequencing input: PBMCs. These receptors originate from a man aged 25-45 years in good health and CMV-seronegative.

This clone was seen only once. The rearrangement links TRBV6-5 to TRBJ1-2; a weak D match, TRBD1 (6 bases). The CDR3 is 12 residues long. Germline V gene lookup returns CDR1 MNHEY and CDR2 SVGAGI. The CDR3 sequence is CVTRTVNYGYTF. The CDR3 DNA sequence: TGTGTCACGAGGACAGTTAACTATGGCTACACCTTC.

This chain connects TRBV18 to TRBJ1-6, with 8 nucleotides matching TRBD1. V lost 2 bases to trimming and J lost 9 bases; unmatched junction nucleotides: 6. This CDR3 region has 15 residues. The germline V gene has CDR1 KGHSH and CDR2 LQKENI. CDR3 in amino acids: CASSPGAGGFSPLHF. As DNA, the CDR3 is TGTGCCAGCTCACCAGGGGCAGGGGGCTTTTCACCCCTCCACTTT.

V usage is TRBV15 and J usage is TRBJ1-5, with D possibly TRBD1 on 5 matching bases. V lost 0 bases to trimming and J lost 6 bases, with 9 bases between them. Germline V gene data show CDR1 as LNHNV and CDR2 as YYDKDF (reference sequence). CDR3 length: 14 residues. In DNA, the CDR3 is TGTGCCACCAGCAGAGATCAGGGAAGTCAGCCCCAGCATTTT. This encodes CATSRDQGSQPQHF.

The chain recombines TRBV18 with TRBJ2-3; 7 positions match TRBD2. The J segment lost 2 bases and the V segment lost 5 bases, leaving 7 bases of the junction unmatched. In germline, CDR1 is KGHSH, CDR2 LQKENI. The CDR3 is 15 amino acids. Here the CDR3 DNA reads TGTGCCAGCTCATCCGGGACTACCATCACAGATACGCAGTATTTT. This gives the protein CASSSGTTITDTQYF.

This chain links TRBV5-6 with TRBJ2-7; 7 bases are shared with TRBD1. Trimming took 2 bases from V and 4 from J; bases not matched to a gene: 3. CDR1 and CDR2 (germline): SGHDT, YYEEEE. This CDR3 is 13 amino acids long. Written as DNA, the CDR3 is TGTGCCAGCAGCTTCAGGGGGAGTTACGAGCAGTACTTC. Amino acid sequence: CASSFRGSYEQYF.

This clone showed up just once. This chain joins TRBV11-2 and TRBJ1-1; 7 positions agree with TRBD1. This CDR3 contains 16 residues. Germline V gene data show CDR1 as SGHAT and CDR2 as FQNNGV. Unmatched junction bases numbered 7, after V lost 1 base and J lost 2 bases. CDR3 region: CASSLVTGILNTEAFF. CDR3 DNA sequence: TGTGCCAGCAGCTTAGTGACAGGGATTCTAAACACTGAAGCTTTCTTT. Combining the CDR3 with reference TRBV11-2 and TRBJ1-1 gives the whole variable domain EAGVAQSPRYKIIEKRQSVAFWCNPISGHATLYWYQQILGQGPKLLIQFQNNGVVDDSQLPKDRFSAERLKGVDSTLKIQPAKLEDSAVYLCASSLVTGILNTEAFFGQGTRLTVV.

The chain carries TRBV10-2 and TRBJ2-3, with 8 bases identical to TRBD1. Germline loops: CDR1 WSHSY, CDR2 SAAADI. Trimming at V came to 7 bases and at J to 1 base, leaving 7 bases not matched to a gene. The CDR3 extends over 15 amino acids. The CDR3 loop is CASMKDRARTDTQYF. DNA of the CDR3: TGCGCCAGCATGAAGGACAGGGCGCGCACAGATACGCAGTATTTT.

The rearrangement uses TRBV19 and TRBJ1-4, with D tentatively TRBD1 (6 bases). The CDR3 spans 15 residues. Germline-derived CDR1 and CDR2 are LNHDA and SQIVND (reference sequence). Trimming stripped 2 bases from V and 3 bases from J, with 10 bases between. The CDR3 DNA reads TGTGCCAGTAGTATACTCAGGGGATCTAATGAAAAACTGTTTTTT. It codes for CASSILRGSNEKLFF.

The chain recombines TRBV4-1 with TRBJ2-3; perhaps TRBD1 as D (6 bases). The germline CDR1 and CDR2 sequences are MGHRA and YSYEKL. CDR3 size: 14 residues. The ends were cut back, 3 bases at V and 3 bases at J, with 10 bases in the middle. CDR3 in DNA: TGCGCCAGCAGCCACAACAGGGAAACAGATACGCAGTATTTT. This encodes CASSHNRETDTQYF.

The chain recombines TRBV5-1 with TRBJ1-1; a weak D match, TRBD1 (5 bases). The CDR3 consists of 14 residues. Trimming stripped 6 bases from V and 2 bases from J, with 14 bases between. Looked up from germline, CDR1 is SGHRS and CDR2 is YFSETQ. The CDR3: CASTLGRGNTEAFF. As DNA, the CDR3 is TGCGCCAGCACCCTCGGGAGGGGAAACACTGAAGCTTTCTTT.

The V and J genes are TRBV5-1 and TRBJ1-4; D is unresolved. The CDR3 contains 15 residues. V lost 3 bases to trimming and J lost 15 bases, with 24 bases between them. Per germline, CDR1 SGHRS and CDR2 YFSETQ. CDR3 sequence: CASSSYSGGLEKLFF. The CDR3 bases are TGCGCCAGCAGCTCTTACAGTGGAGGTCTGGAAAAGTTGTTTTTT.

This clone was recorded once. The chain couples TRBV11-3 to TRBJ2-7, with a tentative D call TRBD1 (5 bases). This CDR3 region has 14 residues. The germline V gene encodes CDR1 SGHNT and CDR2 YENEEA. V was cut by 4 bases and J by 0 bases, with 10 bases left in between. CDR3 sequence reads: CASSSTGSSYEQYF. DNA of the CDR3: TGTGCCAGCAGCTCAACAGGAAGCTCCTACGAGCAGTACTTC.

The V and J genes are TRBV9 and TRBJ1-1; possibly TRBD1 for D (5 bases). The ends were cut back, 4 bases at V and 6 bases at J, with 19 bases in the middle. In germline, CDR1 is SGDLS, CDR2 YYNGEE. The CDR3 contains 15 residues. CDR3 in amino acids: CASSPRTGDGAEAFF. CDR3 DNA sequence: TGTGCCAGCAGCCCCAGAACGGGGGACGGCGCTGAAGCTTTCTTT.

This sequence joins TRBV27 and TRBJ2-7; D is perhaps TRBD2 (6 bases). The germline V gene has CDR1 MNHEY and CDR2 SMNVEV (reference sequence). V was trimmed by 10 bases and J by 4 bases, leaving 17 bases between them. The CDR3 contains 13 residues. In nucleotides, the CDR3 is TGTGCCACAAAGGGTGGCGGGGAATACGAGCAGTACTTC. Its protein product is CATKGGGEYEQYF.

In this sample, this clone turned up a few times. The chain employs TRBV19 and TRBJ2-1, with D perhaps matching TRBD2 (5 bases). Per germline, CDR1 LNHDA and CDR2 SQIVND (reference sequence). Trimming took 3 bases from V and 2 from J, leaving 11 bases between them. The CDR3 totals 15 residues. For the CDR3, the DNA is TGTGCCAGTAGTATCCGGCGGGCCCCCTACAATGAGCAGTTCTTC. Amino acids: CASSIRRAPYNEQFF.

The V and J genes are TRBV5-1 and TRBJ2-2, with 11 bases lining up with TRBD1. Looked up from germline, CDR1 is SGHRS and CDR2 is YFSETQ. The CDR3 has 19 amino acids. Trimming at V came to 0 bases and at J to 1 base, leaving 8 bases not matched to a gene. CDR3 in amino acids: CASSLVWTGGILNTGELFF. The CDR3, as DNA: TGCGCCAGCAGCTTGGTCTGGACAGGGGGCATCCTGAACACCGGGGAGCTGTTTTTT.

This clone turned up a few times. The chain recombines TRBV5-1 with TRBJ2-2; 9 bases match TRBD2. Trimming removed 6 bases from V and 3 bases from J; junction bases left unmatched: 6. Germline V gene lookup returns CDR1 SGHRS and CDR2 YFSETQ. This CDR3 has 15 residues. DNA of the CDR3: TGCGCCAGCACGGCAGCGGGGGGATACACCGGGGAGCTGTTTTTT. Its translation: CASTAAGGYTGELFF.

The chain joins TRBV7-9 to TRBJ2-7; a weak D match, TRBD2 (6 bases). The CDR3 is 13 amino acids. CDR1 and CDR2 from the germline V gene are SEHNR and FQNEAQ (reference sequence). V lost 3 bases, J lost 6 bases, and 12 bases lay in between. The CDR3 bases are TGTGCCAGCAGCTTGACTAGTCTAGGCGAGCAGTACTTC. It yields the protein CASSLTSLGEQYF.

This chain links TRBV2 with TRBJ2-7, with 11 nucleotides matching TRBD1. Trimming at V came to 2 bases and at J to 3 bases, leaving 6 bases not matched to a gene. This CDR3 contains 16 residues. Per germline, CDR1 SNHLY and CDR2 FYNNEI. CDR3 amino acids: CASSETRTGGHYEQYF. The CDR3 DNA is TGTGCCAGCAGTGAAACCCGGACAGGGGGCCACTACGAGCAGTACTTC.

V and J are TRBV28 and TRBJ1-2; D remains ambiguous. V was trimmed by 7 bases and J by 8 bases, leaving 14 bases between them. The length of the CDR3 is 12 residues. Germline V gene lookup returns CDR1 MDHEN and CDR2 SYDVKM. The DNA of the CDR3 is TGTGCCAGCAAGGAGGCTTCGAGGGGCTACACCTTC. This encodes CASKEASRGYTF.

This rearrangement joins TRBV4-1 to TRBJ2-7; 9 bases are shared with TRBD1. This CDR3 contains 15 residues. V trimming: 4 bases; J trimming: 5 bases; junction bases outside the gene matches: 9. Germline V CDR1 and CDR2: MGHRA, YSYEKL. This CDR3 reads CASSPMGQGVHEQYF. The CDR3 bases are TGCGCCAGCAGCCCAATGGGACAGGGCGTCCACGAGCAGTACTTC.

V is TRBV18 and J is TRBJ2-5; D may be TRBD1 (6 bases). Germline V CDR1 and CDR2: KGHSH, LQKENI. V shed 6 bases and J shed 1 base, with 12 bases lying between them. The CDR3 length is 14 residues. The chain's CDR3 is CASSLTGLQETQYF. The CDR3 DNA follows: TGTGCCAGCTCCCTCACAGGGCTCCAAGAGACCCAGTACTTC.

The V and J genes are TRBV2 and TRBJ1-3; TRBD1 might be the D (5 bases). Germline values: CDR1 SNHLY, CDR2 FYNNEI. CDR3 length equals 11 residues. Deletions cut 7 bases from V and 8 bases from J, with 9 bases between. The CDR3 loop reads CASTEQDTIYF. As DNA, the CDR3 is TGTGCCAGCACCGAACAGGACACCATATATTTT.

The genes are TRBV7-9 and TRBJ2-7; no clear D. Germline V lookup: CDR1 SEHNR, CDR2 FQNEAQ (reference sequence). CDR3 length: 13 amino acids. V was trimmed by 5 bases and J by 4 bases, leaving 12 bases between them. CDR3 sequence: CASSPLPSYEQYF. CDR3 sequence (DNA): TGTGCCAGCAGCCCCCTTCCTTCGTACGAGCAGTACTTC. The whole variable domain, filled in from reference TRBV7-9 and TRBJ2-7, reads DTGVSQNPRHKITKRGQNVTFRCDPISEHNRLYWYRQTLGQGPEFLTYFQNEAQLEKSRLLSDRFSAERPKGSFSTLEIQRTEQGDSAMYLCASSPLPSYEQYFGPGTRLTVT.

V and J are TRBV27 and TRBJ1-3; possible D gene TRBD1, 6 bases. Germline loops: CDR1 MNHEY, CDR2 SMNVEV (reference sequence). This CDR3 is 17 amino acids long. Between the trimmed V and J ends, which lost 5 bases and 0 bases, there was a span of 17 bases. CDR3 in DNA: TGTGCCAGCAGTATCAATCAGGGGCGCCTCTCTGGAAACACCATATATTTT. It yields the protein CASSINQGRLSGNTIYF.

This clone was detected only once. The chain links TRBV19 to TRBJ2-7; 8 bases align to TRBD1. Germline V gene sequence: CDR1 LNHDA, CDR2 SQIVND (reference sequence). The length of the CDR3 is 11 residues. V shed 5 bases and J 8 bases; nucleotides not matched to a gene: 2. The CDR3 spells CASSRDRKQYF. CDR3 sequence (DNA): TGTGCCAGTAGTCGGGACAGGAAGCAGTACTTC. The full variable domain, completed using reference TRBV19 and TRBJ2-7, is DGGITQSPKYLFRKEGQNVTLSCEQNLNHDAMYWYRQDPGQGLRLIYYSQIVNDFQKGDIAEGYSVSREKKESFPLTVTSAQKNPTAFYLCASSRDRKQYFGPGTRLTVT.

The V call is TRBV7-2, the J call TRBJ2-7; D is possibly TRBD1 (5 bases). The V and J ends lost 1 base and 3 bases respectively, with 13 bases between them. Germline V CDR1 and CDR2: SGHTA, FQGNSA. CDR3 length equals 15 residues. The CDR3 loop reads CASSLVGQGLYEQYF. CDR3 DNA sequence: TGTGCCAGCAGCTTAGTCGGGCAGGGCCTCTACGAGCAGTACTTC.